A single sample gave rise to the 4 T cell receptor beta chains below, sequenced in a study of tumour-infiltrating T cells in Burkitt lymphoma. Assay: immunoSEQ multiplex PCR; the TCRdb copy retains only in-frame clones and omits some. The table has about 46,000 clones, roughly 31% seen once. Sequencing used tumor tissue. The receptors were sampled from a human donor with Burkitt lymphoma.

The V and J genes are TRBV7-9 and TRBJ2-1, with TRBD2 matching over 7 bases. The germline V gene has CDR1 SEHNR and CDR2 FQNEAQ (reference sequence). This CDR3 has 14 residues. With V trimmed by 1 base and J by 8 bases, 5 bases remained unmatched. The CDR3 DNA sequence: TGTGCCAGCAGCTTAGTGGGGGGGAGTGATGAGCAGTTCTTC. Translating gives CASSLVGGSDEQFF.

This CDR3 is CASSLGAGTTTYNEQFF. The CDR3 bases are TGCGCCAGCAGCTTGGGGGCCGGGACTACCACCTACAATGAGCAGTTCTTC. The chain is built from TRBV5-1 and TRBJ2-1; 7 bases line up with TRBD2. Unmatched junction bases numbered 8, after V lost 0 bases and J lost 2 bases. The germline gives CDR1 SGHRS, CDR2 YFSETQ. This CDR3 is built from 17 residues.

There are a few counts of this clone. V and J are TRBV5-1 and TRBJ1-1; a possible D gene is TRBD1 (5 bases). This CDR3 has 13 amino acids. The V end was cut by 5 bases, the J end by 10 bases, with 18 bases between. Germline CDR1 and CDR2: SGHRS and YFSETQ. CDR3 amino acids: CASRSGTAYGAFF. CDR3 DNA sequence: TGCGCCAGCAGATCGGGGACCGCCTATGGAGCTTTCTTT.

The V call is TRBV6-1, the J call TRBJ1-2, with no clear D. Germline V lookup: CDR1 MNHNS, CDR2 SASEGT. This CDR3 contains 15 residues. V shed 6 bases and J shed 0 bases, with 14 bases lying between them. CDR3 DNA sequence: TGTGCCAGCAGATATACCGAGAGTACTAACTATGGCTACACCTTC. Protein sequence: CASRYTESTNYGYTF.